Following are 17 T cell receptor beta chains from one sample sequenced in a study of blood T cell repertoires in COVID-19. The method was immunoSEQ multiplex PCR; TCRdb's version includes in-frame clones alone and lacks a portion of them. The sample has some 190,000 clones, approximately 80% seen once. The material sequenced was peripheral blood. The receptors derive from a woman between 45 and 65 years old with active or convalescent COVID-19.

The chain has TRBV4-3 and TRBJ1-1; D gene uncertain. The germline V gene has CDR1 LGHNA and CDR2 YSLEER. This CDR3 spans 16 amino acids. Trimming shortened V by 3 bases and J by 3 bases, and 17 bases separated the two germline ends. In DNA, the CDR3 is TGCGCCAGCAGCCAGACGATTGCGGGGAGCTACACTGAAGCTTTCTTT. Its translation: CASSQTIAGSYTEAFF.

V and J are TRBV11-2 and TRBJ1-2, with 9 bases lining up with TRBD1. The CDR3 runs 13 residues. Looked up from germline, CDR1 is SGHAT and CDR2 is FQNNGV. V gave up 5 bases and J gave up 7 bases; unmatched junction bases: 5. The CDR3: CASSENRGLGYTF. CDR3 nucleotides: TGTGCCAGCAGCGAGAACAGGGGGCTTGGCTACACCTTC.

The chain carries TRBV12-3 or TRBV12-4 and TRBJ1-2, with no clear D. V was cut by 5 bases and J by 3 bases, with 7 bases left in between. This CDR3 spans 12 amino acids. The CDR3 reads CASSDTYYGYTF. The CDR3 nucleotides read TGTGCCAGCAGTGACACCTACTATGGCTACACCTTC.

This sequence joins TRBV18 and TRBJ2-3; 8 nucleotides line up with TRBD2. CDR1 KGHSH and CDR2 LQKENI come from the germline V gene. The CDR3 runs 18 residues. The junction had 12 bases not matched to a gene; V was cut back by 4 bases and J by 0 bases. This chain's CDR3 is CASSRLESSGTSTDTQYF. The CDR3, as DNA: TGTGCCAGCTCACGGCTTGAAAGTAGCGGGACTAGCACAGATACGCAGTATTTT.

The rearrangement links TRBV6-5 to TRBJ2-5; 12 positions agree with TRBD2. The CDR3 loop spans 14 amino acids. After removal of 11 bases from V and 7 bases from J, the junction contained 11 bases not matched to a gene. Germline CDR1 is MNHEY and CDR2 is SVGAGI. CDR3 region: CAATPLAGGGTQYF. The CDR3 DNA is TGTGCCGCTACCCCACTAGCGGGGGGAGGGACCCAGTACTTC.

The chain couples TRBV12-3 or TRBV12-4 to TRBJ1-6; D is ambiguous. V was shortened by 5 bases and J by 5 bases, with 4 bases between the two germline ends. This CDR3 has 12 residues. The CDR3: CASSQNNSPLHF. The CDR3 DNA is TGTGCCAGCAGTCAGAATAATTCACCCCTCCACTTT.

The chain recombines TRBV24-1 with TRBJ2-7, with D possibly being TRBD1 (5 bases). This CDR3 comprises 14 residues. V lost 7 bases and J 1 base, leaving 13 bases between the germline ends. Germline assignment: CDR1 KGHDR and CDR2 SFDVKD. This CDR3 is CATREGVGSYEQYF. In nucleotides, the CDR3 is TGTGCCACCAGGGAAGGGGTTGGGTCCTACGAGCAGTACTTC.

V is TRBV14 and J is TRBJ1-3; TRBD1 might be the D (5 bases). This CDR3 contains 15 residues. CDR1 is SGHDN, CDR2 FVKESK, per germline. Trimming removed 4 bases from V and 2 bases from J, with 12 bases in between. The CDR3 DNA follows: TGTGCCAGCAGCCCAAGTAGGGGAACTGGAAACACCATATATTTT. This codes for CASSPSRGTGNTIYF.

The V gene is TRBV27, the J gene TRBJ2-1; TRBD2 matches 11 bases. Germline values: CDR1 MNHEY, CDR2 SMNVEV (reference sequence). This CDR3 comprises 15 residues. The CDR3 is CALRGGTSGKNEQFF. As DNA, the CDR3 is TGTGCACTCCGAGGGGGGACTAGCGGAAAGAATGAGCAGTTCTTC.

The J gene is TRBJ1-1, the V gene TRBV30, with D possibly matching TRBD1 (5 bases). The CDR3 totals 14 residues. CDR1 GTSNPN and CDR2 SVGIG come from the germline V gene (reference sequence). The germline V and J ends were trimmed by 3 bases and 2 bases, with 13 bases remaining between them. This chain's CDR3 is CAWRRGGANTEAFF. The CDR3 nucleotides read TGTGCCTGGAGACGGGGAGGGGCAAACACTGAAGCTTTCTTT.

Only one count was recorded for this clone. This chain links TRBV29-1 with TRBJ1-5; no clear D. The CDR3 covers 14 residues. V lost 6 bases to trimming and J lost 2 bases, with 14 bases between them. Germline CDR1 SQVTM, CDR2 ANQGSEA. The CDR3 region has the DNA TGCAGCGTCCAAATGAGTGGGCGCAATCAGCCCCAGCATTTT. Translated: CSVQMSGRNQPQHF. The whole variable domain, remainder taken from reference TRBV29-1 and TRBJ1-5, is SAVISQKPSRDICQRGTSLTIQCQVDSQVTMMFWYRQQPGQSLTLIATANQGSEATYESGFVIDKFPISRPNLTFSTLTVSNMSPEDSSIYLCSVQMSGRNQPQHFGDGTRLSIL.

The genes are TRBV14 and TRBJ1-1; TRBD1 might be the D (6 bases). The V gene lost 2 bases and the J gene lost 9 bases, with 13 bases spanning the gap. Germline CDR1 is SGHDN and CDR2 is FVKESK. The CDR3 contains 13 residues. CDR3 in amino acids: CASSQLDSQKAFF. The CDR3 DNA reads as TGTGCCAGCAGCCAACTGGACAGTCAGAAAGCTTTCTTT.

J is TRBJ2-5 and V is TRBV27; TRBD1 agrees at 7 bases. The CDR3 contains 14 residues. Trimming at V came to 3 bases and at J to 5 bases, leaving 6 bases not matched to a gene. In germline, CDR1 is MNHEY, CDR2 SMNVEV (reference sequence). CDR3 region: CASSLNRGKETQYF. CDR3 DNA: TGTGCCAGCAGTTTGAACAGGGGAAAGGAGACCCAGTACTTC.

This chain connects TRBV30 to TRBJ1-1, with 8 nucleotides matching TRBD1. Germline V gene lookup returns CDR1 GTSNPN and CDR2 SVGIG (reference sequence). The CDR3 extends over 13 amino acids. V was clipped by 2 bases and J by 5 bases; unmatched bases: 4. For the CDR3, the DNA is TGTGCCTGGAGTCAGGGGGCCAAGACTGAAGCTTTCTTT. It translates to CAWSQGAKTEAFF.

The V and J genes are TRBV11-2 and TRBJ2-3, with 8 bases identical to TRBD1. J gave up 1 base and V 5 bases, and 5 bases lay outside the gene matches. The germline CDR1 and CDR2 sequences are SGHAT and FQNNGV. The CDR3 is 15 residues long. The CDR3 DNA follows: TGTGCCAGCAGCCGGACAGGGTGGGGCACAGATACGCAGTATTTT. Protein product: CASSRTGWGTDTQYF. The full variable domain, with the rest looked up from reference TRBV11-2 and TRBJ2-3, is EAGVAQSPRYKIIEKRQSVAFWCNPISGHATLYWYQQILGQGPKLLIQFQNNGVVDDSQLPKDRFSAERLKGVDSTLKIQPAKLEDSAVYLCASSRTGWGTDTQYFGPGTRLTVL.

This sequence joins TRBV15 and TRBJ1-5, with D perhaps TRBD1 (6 bases). CDR3 length equals 18 residues. Trimming took off 0 bases at V and 2 bases at J, with 17 bases between the two ends. The germline V gene encodes CDR1 LNHNV and CDR2 YYDKDF (reference sequence). CDR3 amino acids: CATSRDFVVGAGNQPQHF. CDR3 sequence (DNA): TGTGCCACCAGCAGAGATTTCGTGGTGGGGGCTGGCAATCAGCCCCAGCATTTT.

The chain carries TRBV21-1 and TRBJ1-3; the tabulated D call, TRBD1, remains unverified against the DNA. TRBV21-1 is a recognized pseudogene. The CDR3 sequence is 18 residues long. In DNA, the CDR3 is TGTGCCAGCCCCCGGACAGGGCCTAGGGAACCTGGTGGAAACACCATATATTTT. Translated: CASPRTGPREPGGNTIYF.